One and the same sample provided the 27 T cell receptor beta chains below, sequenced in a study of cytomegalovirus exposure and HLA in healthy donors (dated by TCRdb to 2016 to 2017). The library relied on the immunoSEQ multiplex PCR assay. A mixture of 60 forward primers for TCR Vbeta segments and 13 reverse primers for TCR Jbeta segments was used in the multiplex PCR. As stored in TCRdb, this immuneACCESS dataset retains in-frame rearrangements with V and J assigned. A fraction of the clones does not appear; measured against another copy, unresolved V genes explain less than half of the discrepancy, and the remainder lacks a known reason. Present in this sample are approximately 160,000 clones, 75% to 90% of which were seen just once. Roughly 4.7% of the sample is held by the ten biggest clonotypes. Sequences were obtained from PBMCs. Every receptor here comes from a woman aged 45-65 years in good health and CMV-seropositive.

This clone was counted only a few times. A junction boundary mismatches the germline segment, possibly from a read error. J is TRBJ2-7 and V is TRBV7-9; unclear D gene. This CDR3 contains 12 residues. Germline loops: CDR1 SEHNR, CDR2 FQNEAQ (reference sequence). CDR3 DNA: TGTTCCAGCAGCTTATACGGGTACGAGCAGTACTTC. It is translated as CSSSLYGYEQYF.

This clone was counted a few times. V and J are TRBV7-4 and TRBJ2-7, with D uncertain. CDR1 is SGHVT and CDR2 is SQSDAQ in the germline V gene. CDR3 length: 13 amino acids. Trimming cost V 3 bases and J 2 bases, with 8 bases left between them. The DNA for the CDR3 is TGTGCCAGCAGCTTGTCAGAAGCCTACGAGCAGTACTTC. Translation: CASSLSEAYEQYF.

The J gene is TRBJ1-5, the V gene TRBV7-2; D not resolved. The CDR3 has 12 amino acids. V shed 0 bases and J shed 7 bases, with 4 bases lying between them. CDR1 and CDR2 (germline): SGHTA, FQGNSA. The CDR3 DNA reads TGTGCCAGCAGCTTAGCAAGCCAGCCCCAGCATTTT. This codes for CASSLASQPQHF.

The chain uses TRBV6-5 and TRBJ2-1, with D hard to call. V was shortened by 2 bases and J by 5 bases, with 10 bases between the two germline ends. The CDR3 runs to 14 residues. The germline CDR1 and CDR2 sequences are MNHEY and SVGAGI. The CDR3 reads CASSYRSRDNEQFF. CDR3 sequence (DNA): TGTGCCAGCAGTTACCGCTCTCGGGACAATGAGCAGTTCTTC.

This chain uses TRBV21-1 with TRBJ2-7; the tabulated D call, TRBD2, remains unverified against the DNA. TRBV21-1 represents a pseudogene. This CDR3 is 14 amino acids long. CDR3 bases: TGTGCCAGCAGCAAAGCGCTACGCCTGAGGGAGCAGTACTTC. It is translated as CASSKALRLREQYF.

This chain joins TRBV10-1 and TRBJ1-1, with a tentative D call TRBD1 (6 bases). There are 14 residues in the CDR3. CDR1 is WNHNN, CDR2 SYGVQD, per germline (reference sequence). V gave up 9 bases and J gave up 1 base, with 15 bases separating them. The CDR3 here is CARGVPGQNTEAFF. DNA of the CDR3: TGCGCCAGAGGGGTGCCGGGACAGAACACTGAAGCTTTCTTT.

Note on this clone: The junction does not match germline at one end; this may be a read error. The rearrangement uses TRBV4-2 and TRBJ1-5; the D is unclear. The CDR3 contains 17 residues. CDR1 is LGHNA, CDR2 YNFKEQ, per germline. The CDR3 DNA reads TGTGCCAGCAGCCAAGAAGCCAAGTCATATAGCAGTCAGCCCCAGCATTTT. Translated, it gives CASSQEAKSYSSQPQHF.

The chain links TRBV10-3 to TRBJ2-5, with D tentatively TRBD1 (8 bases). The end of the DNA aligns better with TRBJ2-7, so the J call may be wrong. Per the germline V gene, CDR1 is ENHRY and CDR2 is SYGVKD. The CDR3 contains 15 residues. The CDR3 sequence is CAISTGGGEFYEQYF. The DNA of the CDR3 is TGTGCCATCAGTACAGGGGGGGGTGAATTCTACGAGCAGTACTTC.

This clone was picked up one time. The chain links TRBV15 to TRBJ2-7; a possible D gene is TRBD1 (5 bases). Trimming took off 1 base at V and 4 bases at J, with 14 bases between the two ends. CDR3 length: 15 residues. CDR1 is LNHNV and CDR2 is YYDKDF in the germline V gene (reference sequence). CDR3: CATSRVRQITYEQYF. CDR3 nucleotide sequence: TGTGCCACCAGCAGAGTCAGACAGATAACTTACGAGCAGTACTTC.

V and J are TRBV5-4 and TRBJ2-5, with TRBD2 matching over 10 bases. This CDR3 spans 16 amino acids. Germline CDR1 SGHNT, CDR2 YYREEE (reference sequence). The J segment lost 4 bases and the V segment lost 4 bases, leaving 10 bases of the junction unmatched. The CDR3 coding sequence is TGTGCCAGCAGCATCCGGACTAGCGGCGGGGGAGAGACCCAGTACTTC. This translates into CASSIRTSGGGETQYF.

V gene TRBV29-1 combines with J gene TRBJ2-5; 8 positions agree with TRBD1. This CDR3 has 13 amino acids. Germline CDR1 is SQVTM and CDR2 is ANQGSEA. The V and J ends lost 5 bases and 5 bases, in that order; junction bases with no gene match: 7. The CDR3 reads CSVQDRVAETQYF. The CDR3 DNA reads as TGCAGCGTTCAGGACAGGGTGGCGGAGACCCAGTACTTC.

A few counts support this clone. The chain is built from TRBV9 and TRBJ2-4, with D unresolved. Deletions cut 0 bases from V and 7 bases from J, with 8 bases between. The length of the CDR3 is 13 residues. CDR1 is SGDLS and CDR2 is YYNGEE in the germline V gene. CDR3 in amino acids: CASSVVSRNIQYF. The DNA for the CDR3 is TGTGCCAGCAGCGTAGTTAGCCGGAACATTCAGTACTTC.

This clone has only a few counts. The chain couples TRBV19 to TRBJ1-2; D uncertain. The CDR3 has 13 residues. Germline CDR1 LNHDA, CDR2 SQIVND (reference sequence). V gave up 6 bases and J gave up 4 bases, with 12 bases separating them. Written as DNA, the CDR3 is TGTGCCAGTAGCAATCCAGTATCCTATGGCTACACCTTC. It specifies CASSNPVSYGYTF.

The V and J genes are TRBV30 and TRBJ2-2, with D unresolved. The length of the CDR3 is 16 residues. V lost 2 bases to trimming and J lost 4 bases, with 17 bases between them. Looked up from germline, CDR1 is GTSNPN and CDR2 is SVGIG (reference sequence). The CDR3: CAWSSRGLSGTGELFF. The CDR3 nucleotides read TGTGCCTGGAGTTCTCGAGGCCTATCCGGCACCGGGGAGCTGTTTTTT. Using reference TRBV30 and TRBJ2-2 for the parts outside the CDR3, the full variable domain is SQTIHQWPATLVQPVGSPLSLECTVEGTSNPNLYWYRQAAGRGLQLLFYSVGIGQISSEVPQNLSASRPQDRQFILSSKKLLLSDSGFYLCAWSSRGLSGTGELFFGEGSRLTVL.

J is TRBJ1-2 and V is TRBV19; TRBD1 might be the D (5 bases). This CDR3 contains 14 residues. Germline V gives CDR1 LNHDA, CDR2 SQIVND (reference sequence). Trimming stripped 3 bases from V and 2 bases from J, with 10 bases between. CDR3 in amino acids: CASSIRTTNYGYTF. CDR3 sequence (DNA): TGTGCCAGTAGTATCCGGACAACGAACTATGGCTACACCTTC.

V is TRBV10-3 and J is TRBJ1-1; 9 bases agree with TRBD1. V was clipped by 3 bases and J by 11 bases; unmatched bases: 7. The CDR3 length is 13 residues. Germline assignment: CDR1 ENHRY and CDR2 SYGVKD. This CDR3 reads CAISERGQGEAFF. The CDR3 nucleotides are TGTGCCATCAGTGAACGGGGACAGGGTGAGGCTTTCTTT.

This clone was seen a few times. CDR3 in amino acids: CASSVGLARSTDTQYF. The DNA for the CDR3 is TGTGCCAGCAGCGTAGGACTAGCGAGGAGCACAGATACGCAGTATTTT. This chain uses TRBV9 with TRBJ2-3; 8 bases are shared with TRBD2. V was clipped by 0 bases and J by 0 bases; unmatched bases: 3. This CDR3 spans 16 amino acids. Germline-derived CDR1 and CDR2 are SGDLS and YYNGEE.

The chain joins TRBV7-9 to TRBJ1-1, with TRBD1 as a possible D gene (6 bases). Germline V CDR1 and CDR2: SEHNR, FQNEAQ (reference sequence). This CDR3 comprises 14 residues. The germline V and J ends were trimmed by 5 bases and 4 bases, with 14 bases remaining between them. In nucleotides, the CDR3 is TGTGCCAGCAGCCGCTCGACAGGAACCACTGAAGCTTTCTTT. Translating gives CASSRSTGTTEAFF.

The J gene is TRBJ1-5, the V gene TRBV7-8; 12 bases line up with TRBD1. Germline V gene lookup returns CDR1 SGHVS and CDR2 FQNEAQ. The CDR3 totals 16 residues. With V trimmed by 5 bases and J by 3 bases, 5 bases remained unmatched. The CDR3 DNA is TGTGCCAGCAGCACATCGGGACAGGGGGCCAATCAGCCCCAGCATTTT. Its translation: CASSTSGQGANQPQHF.

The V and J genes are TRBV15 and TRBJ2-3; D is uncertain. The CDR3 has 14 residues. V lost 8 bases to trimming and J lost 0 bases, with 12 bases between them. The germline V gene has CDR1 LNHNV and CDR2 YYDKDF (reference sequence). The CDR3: CATSSEVSTDTQYF. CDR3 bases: TGTGCCACCTCCTCCGAGGTGAGCACAGATACGCAGTATTTT.

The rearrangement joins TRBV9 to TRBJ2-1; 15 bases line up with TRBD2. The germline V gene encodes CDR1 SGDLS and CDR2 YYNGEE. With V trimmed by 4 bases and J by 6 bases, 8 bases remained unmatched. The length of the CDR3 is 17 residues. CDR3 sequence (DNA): TGTGCCAGCAGCCTTAGTGGGACTAGCGGGGGGACCAATGAGCAGTTCTTC. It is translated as CASSLSGTSGGTNEQFF. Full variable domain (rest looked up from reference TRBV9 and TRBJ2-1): DSGVTQTPKHLITATGQRVTLRCSPRSGDLSVYWYQQSLDQGLQFLIQYYNGEERAKGNILERFSAQQFPDLHSELNLSSLELGDSALYFCASSLSGTSGGTNEQFFGPGTRLTVL.

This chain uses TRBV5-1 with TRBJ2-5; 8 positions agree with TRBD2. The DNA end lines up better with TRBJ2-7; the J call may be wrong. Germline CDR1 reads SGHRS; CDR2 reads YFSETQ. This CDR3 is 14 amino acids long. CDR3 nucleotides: TGCGCCAGCAGCGCCAGCGGGGGAACCTACGAGCAGTACTTC. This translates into CASSASGGTYEQYF.

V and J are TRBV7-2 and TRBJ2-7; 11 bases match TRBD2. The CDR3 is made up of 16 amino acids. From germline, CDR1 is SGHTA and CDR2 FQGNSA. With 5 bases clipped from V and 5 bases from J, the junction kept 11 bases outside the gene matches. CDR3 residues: CASSGRTSGRPNEQYF. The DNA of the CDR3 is TGTGCCAGCAGCGGCCGGACTAGCGGGCGTCCTAACGAGCAGTACTTC.

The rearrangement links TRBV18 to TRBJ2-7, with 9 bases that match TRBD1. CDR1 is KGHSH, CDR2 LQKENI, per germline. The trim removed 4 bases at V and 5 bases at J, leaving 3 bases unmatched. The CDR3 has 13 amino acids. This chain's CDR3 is CASSQGTGNEQYF. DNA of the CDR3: TGTGCCAGCTCACAAGGGACAGGGAACGAGCAGTACTTC.

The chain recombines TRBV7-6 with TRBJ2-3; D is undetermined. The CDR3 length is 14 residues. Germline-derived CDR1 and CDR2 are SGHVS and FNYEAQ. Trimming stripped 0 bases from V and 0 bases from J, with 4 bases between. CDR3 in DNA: TGTGCCAGCAGCTTAGCCCCTAGCACAGATACGCAGTATTTT. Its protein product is CASSLAPSTDTQYF.

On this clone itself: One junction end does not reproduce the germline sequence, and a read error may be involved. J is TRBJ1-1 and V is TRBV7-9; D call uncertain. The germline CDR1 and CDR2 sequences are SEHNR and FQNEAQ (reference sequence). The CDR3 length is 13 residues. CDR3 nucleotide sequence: TGTTCCAGCAGCCCAACAGTAGTGGGTAATGCTTTCTTT. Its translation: CSSSPTVVGNAFF.

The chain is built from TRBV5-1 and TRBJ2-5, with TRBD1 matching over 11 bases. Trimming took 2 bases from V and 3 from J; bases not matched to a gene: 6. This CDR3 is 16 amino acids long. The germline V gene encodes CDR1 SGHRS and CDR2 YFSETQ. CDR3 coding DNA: TGCGCCAGCAGCTTCCAGGACAGGGGGCGGGAAGAGACCCAGTACTTC. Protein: CASSFQDRGREETQYF.